What follows are 15 T cell receptor beta chains derived from one specimen sequenced in a study of shared clonotypes between healthy human individuals. Some clones are missing from TCRdb's copy, which holds only in-frame ones; the method was immunoSEQ multiplex PCR. The data contain roughly 1.5 million clones, 95% to 99% of them singletons. Sequencing was done on a sample of naive CD4+ T cells sorted from blood. The subset denotes: CD45RA+ positively selected. These receptors all stem from a man aged 30-40 years in good health.

This chain joins TRBV7-9 and TRBJ2-1; 7 positions agree with TRBD1. The CDR3 spans 14 residues. V dropped 4 bases and J dropped 8; count of bases not matched to a gene: 8. Germline values: CDR1 SEHNR, CDR2 FQNEAQ (reference sequence). Here the CDR3 DNA reads TGTGCCAGCAGCTCCGGGACAGCCTGGGATGAGCAGTTCTTC. Encoded protein: CASSSGTAWDEQFF.

The chain uses TRBV18 and TRBJ2-3; 10 nucleotides align to TRBD2. CDR1 and CDR2 from the germline V gene are KGHSH and LQKENI. The CDR3 is made up of 15 amino acids. Trimming removed 1 base from V and 6 bases from J; junction bases left unmatched: 4. The CDR3 reads CASSPRPSGSDTQYF. As DNA, the CDR3 is TGTGCCAGCTCACCACGTCCTAGCGGGAGCGATACGCAGTATTTT.

V and J are TRBV28 and TRBJ1-2; no firm D call. Germline loops: CDR1 MDHEN, CDR2 SYDVKM. The length of the CDR3 is 13 residues. The germline V and J ends were trimmed by 6 bases and 3 bases, with 11 bases remaining between them. In DNA, the CDR3 is TGTGCCAGCAGCCCCTTTCAATACTATGGCTACACCTTC. Translation: CASSPFQYYGYTF.

The rearrangement uses TRBV5-1 and TRBJ2-3, with D uncertain. CDR3 length: 14 residues. V gave up 2 bases and J gave up 2 bases, with 9 bases separating them. Per germline, CDR1 SGHRS and CDR2 YFSETQ. The CDR3 loop is CASSFMRVTDTQYF. DNA for the CDR3: TGCGCCAGCAGCTTCATGAGAGTCACAGATACGCAGTATTTT. The whole variable domain, remainder taken from reference TRBV5-1 and TRBJ2-3, is KAGVTQTPRYLIKTRGQQVTLSCSPISGHRSVSWYQQTPGQGLQFLFEYFSETQRNKGNFPGRFSGRQFSNSRSEMNVSTLELGDSALYLCASSFMRVTDTQYFGPGTRLTVL.

The V call is TRBV18, the J call TRBJ2-2; D ambiguous. V lost 5 bases to trimming and J lost 2 bases, with 9 bases between them. Germline values: CDR1 KGHSH, CDR2 LQKENI. This CDR3 is built from 14 residues. CDR3 sequence reads: CASSGMRNTGELFF. In DNA, the CDR3 is TGTGCCAGCTCAGGAATGCGAAACACCGGGGAGCTGTTTTTT.

The J gene is TRBJ2-5, the V gene TRBV6-5; D gene uncertain. Looked up from germline, CDR1 is MNHEY and CDR2 is SVGAGI. This CDR3 has 14 residues. The germline V and J ends were trimmed by 10 bases and 3 bases, with 18 bases remaining between them. CDR3 loop: CANPSFDWEETQYF. CDR3 nucleotide sequence: TGTGCCAATCCAAGCTTCGATTGGGAAGAGACCCAGTACTTC.

This clone was observed a handful of times. This specimen includes other DNA sequences encoding the same CDR3. J is TRBJ2-5 and V is TRBV18, with no clear D. Trimming cost V 1 base and J 1 base, with 1 base left between them. This CDR3 spans 12 amino acids. The germline V gene encodes CDR1 KGHSH and CDR2 LQKENI. In DNA, the CDR3 is TGTGCCAGCTCACCACTCCAAGAGACCCAGTACTTC. Translation: CASSPLQETQYF.

J is TRBJ2-7 and V is TRBV4-3; D might be TRBD1 or TRBD2, each matching 6 bases. Germline CDR1 is LGHNA and CDR2 is YSLEER. Trimming left V 1 base short and J 3 bases short, with 16 bases between. The CDR3 sequence is 16 residues long. The CDR3 nucleotides are TGCGCCAGCAGCCAAGGAATTGTAGGGGGGAGCTACGAGCAGTACTTC. Translation gives CASSQGIVGGSYEQYF.

The rearrangement uses TRBV5-1 and TRBJ2-3; D gene unclear. V lost 7 bases and J 0 bases, leaving 15 bases between the germline ends. The CDR3 contains 15 residues. CDR1 is SGHRS, CDR2 YFSETQ, per germline. CDR3 DNA: TGCGCCAGCTCCAGTGGGCGAACCAGCACAGATACGCAGTATTTT. It translates to CASSSGRTSTDTQYF.

V is TRBV27 and J is TRBJ2-3, with 7 bases aligning to TRBD2. CDR3 length: 15 amino acids. V gave up 3 bases and J gave up 3 bases; unmatched junction bases: 6. Looked up from germline, CDR1 is MNHEY and CDR2 is SMNVEV (reference sequence). The CDR3 protein is CASSLAGEGTDTQYF. CDR3 DNA sequence: TGTGCCAGCAGTTTGGCGGGAGAAGGTACAGATACGCAGTATTTT.

The gene calls are TRBV5-4 and TRBJ1-2; 7 nucleotides align to TRBD1. The CDR3 totals 15 residues. Germline V gene sequence: CDR1 SGHNT, CDR2 YYREEE (reference sequence). V lost 5 bases to trimming and J lost 3 bases; unmatched junction nucleotides: 10. The CDR3 bases are TGTGCCAGCAGAGTAAGGCGGGACAGCGACTATGGCTACACCTTC. Residues: CASRVRRDSDYGYTF.

This chain links TRBV9 with TRBJ2-7; TRBD1 aligns across 8 bases. V lost 0 bases to trimming and J lost 4 bases; unmatched junction nucleotides: 6. The CDR3 runs to 15 residues. In germline, CDR1 is SGDLS, CDR2 YYNGEE. The CDR3 here is CASSVAGGTGYEQYF. The DNA of the CDR3 is TGTGCCAGCAGCGTAGCCGGCGGGACAGGATACGAGCAGTACTTC.

This chain joins TRBV5-4 and TRBJ1-2; 10 nucleotides agree with TRBD1. The V gene's germline CDR1 is SGHNT and CDR2 YYREEE (reference sequence). With 4 bases clipped from V and 8 bases from J, the junction kept 11 bases outside the gene matches. The CDR3 has 15 amino acids. The CDR3: CASSATGQGLEGYTF. The CDR3 region has the DNA TGTGCCAGCAGCGCAACGGGACAGGGGTTAGAAGGCTACACCTTC.

The chain employs TRBV11-2 and TRBJ2-5; D may be TRBD1 (5 bases). CDR3 length equals 15 residues. From germline, CDR1 is SGHAT and CDR2 FQNNGV. The V gene lost 6 bases and the J gene lost 2 bases, with 16 bases spanning the gap. The CDR3 reads CASSPPWTLQETQYF. Written as DNA, the CDR3 is TGTGCCAGCAGTCCTCCTTGGACACTTCAAGAGACCCAGTACTTC.

The V gene is TRBV11-2, the J gene TRBJ2-1; D remains ambiguous. This CDR3 contains 11 residues. Trimming pared 5 bases from V and 9 bases from J, leaving 8 bases between. Per the germline V gene, CDR1 is SGHAT and CDR2 is FQNNGV. Here the CDR3 reads CASSKVGEQFF. As DNA, the CDR3 is TGTGCCAGCAGCAAAGTCGGTGAGCAGTTCTTC.